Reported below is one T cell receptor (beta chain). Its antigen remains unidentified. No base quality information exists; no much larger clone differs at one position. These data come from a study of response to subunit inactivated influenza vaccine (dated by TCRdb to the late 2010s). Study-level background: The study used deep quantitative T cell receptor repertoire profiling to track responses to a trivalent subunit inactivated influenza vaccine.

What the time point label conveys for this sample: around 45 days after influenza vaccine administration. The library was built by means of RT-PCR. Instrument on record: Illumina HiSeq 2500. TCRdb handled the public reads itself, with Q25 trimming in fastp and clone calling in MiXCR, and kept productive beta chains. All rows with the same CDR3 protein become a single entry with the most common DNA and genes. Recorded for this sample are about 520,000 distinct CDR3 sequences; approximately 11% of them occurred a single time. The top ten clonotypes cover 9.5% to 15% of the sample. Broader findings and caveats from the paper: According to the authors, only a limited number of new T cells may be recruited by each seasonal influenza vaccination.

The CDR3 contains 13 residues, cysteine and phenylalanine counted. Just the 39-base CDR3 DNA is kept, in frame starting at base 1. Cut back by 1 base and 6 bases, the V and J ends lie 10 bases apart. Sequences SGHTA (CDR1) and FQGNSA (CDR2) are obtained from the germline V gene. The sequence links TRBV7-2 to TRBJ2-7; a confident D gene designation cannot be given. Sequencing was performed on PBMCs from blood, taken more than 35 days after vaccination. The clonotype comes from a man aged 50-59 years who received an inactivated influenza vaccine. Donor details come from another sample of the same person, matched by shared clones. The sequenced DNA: TGTGCCAGCAGCTTAGTTTCTCTCCCCGAGCAGTACTTC. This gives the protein CASSLVSLPEQYF.